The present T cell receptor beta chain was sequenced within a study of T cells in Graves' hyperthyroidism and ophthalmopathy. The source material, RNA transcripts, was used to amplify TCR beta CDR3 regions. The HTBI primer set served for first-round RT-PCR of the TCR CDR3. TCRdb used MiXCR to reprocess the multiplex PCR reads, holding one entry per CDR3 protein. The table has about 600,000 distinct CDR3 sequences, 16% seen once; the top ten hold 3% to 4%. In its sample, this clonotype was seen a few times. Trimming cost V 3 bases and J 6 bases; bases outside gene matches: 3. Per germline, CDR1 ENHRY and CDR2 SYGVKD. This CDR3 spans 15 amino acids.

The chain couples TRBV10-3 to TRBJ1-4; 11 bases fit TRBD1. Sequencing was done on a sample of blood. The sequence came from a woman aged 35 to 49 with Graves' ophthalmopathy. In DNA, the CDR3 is TGTGCCATCAGTGATCCGGGACAGGGGGATGAAAAACTGTTTTTT. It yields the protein CAISDPGQGDEKLFF.